This T cell receptor beta chain was documented in a study of graft-versus-host responses after intestinal transplantation. Of note for this clone: Antigen specificity is unknown.

Data came from immunoSEQ multiplex PCR; TCRdb stores just in-frame clones and leaves some out. The sample has more than 95,000 clones; roughly nine tenths are singletons. V was cut by 0 bases and J by 5 bases, with 22 bases left in between. Germline V CDR1 and CDR2: MGHRA, YSYEKL. The CDR3 extends over 18 amino acids. The gene calls are TRBV4-1 and TRBJ2-5, with no clear D. This TCR was sampled from a human donor who received an intestinal transplant. Sequencing was performed on unstimulated CD4+ T cells sorted from spleen or lymph node cells, taken before intestinal transplant. The CDR3 region is CASSQEGMRPAGRETQYF. CDR3 bases: TGCGCCAGCAGCCAAGAGGGGATGCGGCCTGCCGGGCGGGAGACCCAGTACTTC.